This TCR beta chain emerged from a study of cytomegalovirus exposure and HLA in healthy donors listed by TCRdb under 2017. Some background on the complete study: The 666 repertoires of the first cohort and the roughly 120 validation repertoires were produced on the same platform, according to a later analysis. To predict cytomegalovirus infection status, the study brought together high-throughput TCR immunosequencing, statistical association of individual TCRs with disease status, and machine learning. The study aimed to test whether cataloging public T cell receptors could reveal signatures of past pathogen exposure. Besides the first cohort of some 670 subjects, a separate validation cohort made up of 120 or so different subjects was used. What the study reported, not specific to this receptor: The classifier was reported to diagnose cytomegalovirus status with high specificity and sensitivity in both the original and validation cohorts. The authors suggested that the approach could potentially be generalized to other disease states and immunological phenotypes. All 120 or so repertoires were used to score co-occurrence in the validation cohort in a later analysis, because that analysis had no HLA typing for the cohort. In the study, about 150 TCR beta chains were listed as associated with cytomegalovirus. In vitro tests confirmed that a few of the cytomegalovirus-associated TCR beta chains recognize cytomegalovirus antigens. Across donors, most TCR sequences were observed very rarely, whereas some public TCRs were present in many individuals. Subsequent analysis determined that TCRs grouped into clusters in the first cohort also showed a tendency toward co-occurrence across the 120 or so validation repertoires, and approximately 94% of cluster scores exceeded 0.

To prepare the library, the immunoSEQ multiplex PCR assay was applied. In the original analysis: A statistical classification framework was developed to diagnose cytomegalovirus status using the catalog of TCR beta chain sequences. TCRdb's version of the immuneACCESS table is confined to in-frame rearrangements and falls short of the full clone set. An unresolved V gene accounts for under half of the shortfall where checked; the remainder is of unknown origin. From that table come the V and J calls and clone size; the DNA was used to work out D and trimming. This sample gives 70,000 to 75,000 clones in total; 90% to 95% of them show up just once. The ten largest clonotypes hold about 1.4% of the sample. At the junction V is shortened by 4 bases and J by 2 bases, with 8 bases in between. The germline V gene supplies CDR1 SGHTA and CDR2 FQGTGA. Counted from cysteine to phenylalanine, this CDR3 has 13 amino acids. Only the CDR3 part of the read is kept: 39 bases, read in frame from the first base.

Regarding this clone: Its antigen target is currently unknown. No much larger clone exists at a distance of one base, and base qualities are not known.

Separate from the approximately 700-subject first cohort, the validation cohort of 120 subjects was the group to which the donors belonged. The receptor was derived from a man between 18 and 29 years old in good health and CMV-seropositive. The V and J segments used are TRBV7-3 and TRBJ2-5; the D gene identity is not certain. Material for sequencing was PBMCs. This receptor has the CDR3 CASSSGPQETQYF. The DNA sequence follows: TGTGCCAGCAGCTCTGGGCCTCAAGAGACCCAGTACTTC.